The sequence of this T cell receptor beta chain was determined in a study of CD8 T cells in Susac syndrome. Study-level findings and limits: Expansion of Susac CD8+ clones peaked in TEMRA cells and in active patients.

Worth noting for this clonotype: Its antigen is as yet unknown.

Germline-derived CDR1 and CDR2 are SGHTA and FQGTGA. V was clipped by 5 bases and J by 0 bases, with 8 bases between them. This CDR3 spans 14 amino acids. Sequencing of TCR beta, carried out with a high-throughput approach, was applied to CD8+ and CD4+ T cells from the blood. Reverse transcription of roughly 0.5 to 1 ug RNA used random hexamers. A multiplex approach, immunoSEQ multiplex PCR, amplified TCR beta CDR3 across 54 Vbeta and 13 Jbeta. A single record per CDR3 protein comes from TCRdb applying MiXCR to the immunoSEQ multiplex PCR reads. Here the sample spans 75,000 or so distinct CDR3 sequences, 85% to 95% being singletons.

Specimen: CD8+ T cells from PBMCs. The sequence derives from a human donor with Susac syndrome. The chain has TRBV7-3 and TRBJ2-1; D is unclear. CDR3 residues: CASSPASSYNEQFF. The CDR3 bases are TGTGCCAGCAGCCCCGCTAGCTCCTACAATGAGCAGTTCTTC.